This T cell receptor beta chain was retrieved from a study of blood T cell repertoires in COVID-19 (dated by TCRdb to about 2020). In the study overall: The collaborator samples originated in the United States, Italy and Spain and spanned the acute and convalescent phases of COVID-19. The samples were drawn from two sources: the first 160 participants of the ongoing ImmuneRACE study, and approximately 1,300 subjects contributed by 6 global collaborators. The material from the prospective study consisted of cDNA or gDNA derived from T cells, B-cell-depleted T cells, or PBMCs. Subjects who had been exposed to COVID-19, were actively infected with it, or had recovered from it provided the deeply sampled blood TCRbeta repertoires that made up the dataset. The repertoires were released in a freely available public database intended as a resource for research on the immune response to SARS-CoV-2. HLA class I and class II types, where available, came from metadata supplied by the sample provider rather than from assay-based typing. A de-identified subject ID, COVID-19 status, age in years and sex were almost always included in the sample metadata. Study-wide findings and limitations: The amount of clinical and demographic metadata varied by source and participant and was provided uncurated.

About this clone: Its recognized antigen is unknown. Base qualities were left out, and no much larger clone turns up one base away.

Collaborating institutions collected whole blood in K2EDTA tubes following their own protocols. For TCRbeta analysis, collaborators shipped samples in one of three forms: frozen whole blood, isolated PBMCs, or DNA extracted from either of those sample types. V drops 2 bases and J drops 3 bases, leaving 15 bases in between. The germline V gene gives CDR1 as SGDLS and CDR2 as YYNGEE. The CDR3 goes from the cysteine to the phenylalanine over 16 residues. Only CDR3 DNA is held: 48 bases, read in frame from base 1. The immunoSEQ Assay, a bias-controlled multiplex PCR, was used to amplify TCRbeta CDR3 regions from genomic DNA. The authors processed their data as follows. Within the assay, amplification of reference gene primers was used to estimate how many nucleated cells each sample contained. To quantify the absolute abundance of each unique TCRbeta CDR3 rearrangement, sequence reads were collapsed and filtered. For each sample, productive Simpson clonality was calculated as the square root of Simpson's diversity index over productive rearrangements. In TCRdb, the immuneACCESS table is reduced to in-frame sequences with V and J assigned. These tables do not hold every clone; where another copy was compared, an unresolved V gene accounts for under half, and the others remain unexplained. Clone size and the V and J calls come from that table; the DNA yielded D and trimming. The table for this sample lists about 140,000 clones; more than 60% of them were counted only once. The leading ten clones occupy about 9.4% of the sample.

Material for sequencing was peripheral blood. The sequence came from a woman in her 50s with active or convalescent COVID-19. The rearranged chain carries TRBV9 and TRBJ1-3; possibly the D gene is TRBD1, per 5 matching bases. The DNA is as follows: TGTGCCAGCAGCGTCGGGGAGGGGACCAGTGGAAACACCATATATTTT. This sequence encodes CASSVGEGTSGNTIYF.